This T cell receptor (beta chain) was obtained from a study of T cell repertoires in cytomegalovirus infection. Overall study: CMV infection and matching HLA type were both indicated by public TCR beta signatures.

Study-level points and caveats: Across the ex vivo response, the dominant clonotypes were HLA-C-restricted CMV-specific TCR beta clonotypes. Carriers of CMV and the relevant HLA type were discriminated by public TCR beta frequency.

The table lists this clonotype with many counts. The target antigen is unknown. The V and J ends lost 1 base and 3 bases, in that order; junction bases with no gene match: 5. The CDR3 extends over 16 amino acids. Germline-derived CDR1 and CDR2 are SGHTA and FQGNSA. TCRdb reprocessed the reads via MiXCR and lists one record per CDR3 protein. The sample contains around 630,000 distinct CDR3 sequences, approximately 24% of which appear only once. The rearrangement uses TRBV7-2 and TRBJ2-3, with 9 bases lining up with TRBD2. The source material was CD8+ T cells from PBMCs. This receptor was obtained from a human donor in good health (CMV status not recorded). Some clones in this sample may be carry-over from other donors' samples. CDR3 DNA sequence: TGTGCCAGCAGCTTAGTTGAGCTAGCGGGGACAGATACGCAGTATTTT. Translation gives CASSLVELAGTDTQYF.